The 31 T cell receptor beta chains below all came from one sample that was sequenced in a study of blood T cell repertoires in COVID-19. Here immunoSEQ multiplex PCR was the method, and the copy in TCRdb shows in-frame clones only, minus some. The sample holds around 250,000 clones; about 91% are singletons and the top ten take 0.95% to 1.5%. Sequencing was performed on PBMCs or T cells enriched from blood (not recorded which). These receptors were collected from a human donor in a cohort exposed to, infected with or recovered from COVID-19 (not recorded which). The donor label of this sample is uncertain.

The gene calls are TRBV15 and TRBJ2-1; the match to TRBD1 covers 9 bases. The germline V gene has CDR1 LNHNV and CDR2 YYDKDF (reference sequence). V was clipped by 0 bases and J by 9 bases; unmatched bases: 12. This CDR3 spans 17 amino acids. The CDR3 spells CATSREHPGQGSSEQFF. As DNA, the CDR3 is TGTGCCACCAGCAGAGAACATCCGGGACAGGGTTCAAGTGAGCAGTTCTTC.

This clone was recorded a few times. V usage is TRBV12-3 or TRBV12-4 and J usage is TRBJ2-2, with 8 bases that match TRBD1. After removal of 6 bases from V and 7 bases from J, the junction contained 4 bases not matched to a gene. The CDR3 extends over 13 amino acids. The CDR3 protein is CASSGQGGGELFF. CDR3 in DNA: TGTGCCAGCAGCGGACAGGGTGGCGGGGAGCTGTTTTTT.

The V gene is TRBV6-4, the J gene TRBJ2-3; TRBD2 agrees at 8 bases. J was trimmed by 2 bases and V by 5 bases; bases with no gene match: 9. The germline gives CDR1 MRHNA, CDR2 SNTAGT. The CDR3 runs to 16 residues. The CDR3 DNA is TGTGCCAGCAGTCGTCTCAGCGGGGGAAACACAGATACGCAGTATTTT. Protein sequence: CASSRLSGGNTDTQYF.

This chain links TRBV4-3 with TRBJ2-2; a weak D match, TRBD2 (5 bases). Trimming left V 0 bases short and J 1 base short, with 9 bases between. The CDR3 extends over 16 amino acids. Per the germline V gene, CDR1 is LGHNA and CDR2 is YSLEER. CDR3 coding DNA: TGCGCCAGCAGCCAAGATTCGGGGATGAACACCGGGGAGCTGTTTTTT. This codes for CASSQDSGMNTGELFF.

The chain uses TRBV3-1 (or the pseudogene TRBV3-2) and TRBJ2-7; 10 nucleotides line up with TRBD1. This CDR3 has 16 amino acids. The trim removed 3 bases at V and 0 bases at J, leaving 5 bases unmatched. Germline V lookup: CDR1 LGHDT, CDR2 YNNKEL (reference sequence). This chain's CDR3 is CASSHSWDRGSYEQYF. The CDR3 bases are TGTGCCAGCAGCCATTCTTGGGACAGGGGCTCCTACGAGCAGTACTTC.

This chain uses TRBV6-1 with TRBJ2-2, with TRBD1 matching 12 bases. The germline gives CDR1 MNHNS, CDR2 SASEGT. Trimming at V came to 4 bases and at J to 4 bases, leaving 10 bases not matched to a gene. The CDR3 extends over 18 amino acids. The CDR3 DNA reads as TGTGCCAGCAGTGGGGAGCTGGGACAGGGGGCGTCCACCGGGGAGCTGTTTTTT. This translates into CASSGELGQGASTGELFF.

This clone was recorded once. The rearrangement links TRBV30 to TRBJ1-4; TRBD1 aligns across 9 bases. CDR3 length: 14 amino acids. CDR1 and CDR2 (germline): GTSNPN, SVGIG (reference sequence). The junction had 6 bases not matched to a gene; V was cut back by 2 bases and J by 8 bases. The CDR3 reads CAWSSGTGPEKLFF. The CDR3 DNA follows: TGTGCCTGGAGTTCCGGGACAGGGCCCGAAAAACTGTTTTTT.

V and J are TRBV6-5 and TRBJ2-7, with 7 bases that match TRBD1. CDR3 size: 13 residues. CDR1 and CDR2 (germline): MNHEY, SVGAGI. Trimming at V came to 7 bases and at J to 0 bases, leaving 3 bases not matched to a gene. As DNA, the CDR3 is TGTGCCAGCACGAGGGACAGCTCCTACGAGCAGTACTTC. It encodes CASTRDSSYEQYF.

The chain employs TRBV30 and TRBJ1-5; 8 nucleotides line up with TRBD1. The CDR3 has 13 amino acids. Looked up from germline, CDR1 is GTSNPN and CDR2 is SVGIG (reference sequence). The trim removed 3 bases at V and 7 bases at J, leaving 5 bases unmatched. The CDR3 sequence is CAWRDRVGQPQHF. In nucleotides, the CDR3 is TGTGCCTGGAGGGACAGGGTCGGGCAGCCCCAGCATTTT.

This chain connects TRBV30 to TRBJ1-6; no firm D call. V was clipped by 3 bases and J by 13 bases, with 19 bases between them. The germline V gene encodes CDR1 GTSNPN and CDR2 SVGIG (reference sequence). This CDR3 spans 14 amino acids. CDR3 loop: CAWSLGRGDGPLHF. The DNA of the CDR3 is TGTGCCTGGAGCCTTGGTCGGGGAGATGGGCCCCTCCACTTT.

V and J are TRBV4-2 and TRBJ1-6; D may be TRBD1 (6 bases). Germline CDR1 reads LGHNA; CDR2 reads YNFKEQ. V lost 3 bases, J lost 7 bases, and 13 bases lay in between. The CDR3 contains 15 residues. CDR3 loop: CASSQDTRGNSPLHF. In nucleotides, the CDR3 is TGTGCCAGCAGCCAGGACACAAGGGGGAATTCACCCCTCCACTTT.

This clone showed up just once. This chain connects TRBV19 to TRBJ1-5, with D possibly being TRBD1 (6 bases). Per the germline V gene, CDR1 is LNHDA and CDR2 is SQIVND (reference sequence). The ends were cut back, 7 bases at V and 0 bases at J, with 13 bases in the middle. The CDR3 contains 15 residues. In DNA form, the CDR3 reads TGTGCCAGTACCCCGGGACATAGTAGCAATCAGCCCCAGCATTTT. Amino acids: CASTPGHSSNQPQHF.

This chain links TRBV7-9 with TRBJ1-1, with D possibly TRBD1 on 5 matching bases. From germline, CDR1 is SEHNR and CDR2 FQNEAQ (reference sequence). This CDR3 is built from 14 residues. Trimming removed 8 bases from V and 3 bases from J, with 16 bases in between. CDR3: CASLSLGGYTEAFF. The CDR3 nucleotides are TGTGCCAGCTTATCCCTCGGGGGGTACACTGAAGCTTTCTTT.

The chain carries TRBV19 and TRBJ1-4; no clear D gene. Per the germline V gene, CDR1 is LNHDA and CDR2 is SQIVND (reference sequence). The V end lost 2 bases, the J end lost 6 bases, and 13 bases lay between the germline ends. The CDR3 is made up of 15 amino acids. CDR3 region: CASSISGGTHEKLFF. Here the CDR3 DNA reads TGTGCCAGTAGTATAAGTGGAGGAACCCATGAAAAACTGTTTTTT.

The chain links TRBV10-3 to TRBJ2-3, with D possibly matching TRBD2 (5 bases). This CDR3 has 14 amino acids. Trimming removed 4 bases at V and 2 bases at J, with 10 bases between. From germline, CDR1 is ENHRY and CDR2 SYGVKD. CDR3 loop: CAISAGSNTDTQYF. The CDR3, as DNA: TGTGCCATCAGTGCGGGGTCCAACACAGATACGCAGTATTTT.

The chain couples TRBV5-1 to TRBJ1-1; TRBD1 might be the D (6 bases). V was trimmed by 4 bases and J by 3 bases, leaving 10 bases between them. The germline V gene has CDR1 SGHRS and CDR2 YFSETQ. There are 13 residues in the CDR3. DNA for the CDR3: TGCGCCAGCAGCGATCACAGGGACACTGAAGCTTTCTTT. This encodes CASSDHRDTEAFF.

This chain joins TRBV24-1 and TRBJ2-1; perhaps TRBD2 as D (7 bases). This CDR3 has 14 residues. CDR1 and CDR2 (germline): KGHDR, SFDVKD. Trimming cost V 4 bases and J 7 bases, with 13 bases left between them. CDR3 DNA: TGTGCCACCAGTGACCCGGGGGGCGGTAATGAGCAGTTCTTC. Residues: CATSDPGGGNEQFF.

V and J are TRBV27 and TRBJ2-7, with TRBD2 matching 10 bases. CDR3 length: 16 residues. Germline V lookup: CDR1 MNHEY, CDR2 SMNVEV (reference sequence). V trimming: 5 bases; J trimming: 0 bases; junction bases outside the gene matches: 7. The CDR3 nucleotides read TGTGCCAGCAGTAGGAGCGGGGGGGTTAGCTCCTACGAGCAGTACTTC. It codes for CASSRSGGVSSYEQYF.

To note about this clone: Other DNA sequences in this specimen translate into the identical CDR3. V gene TRBV6-5 combines with J gene TRBJ1-5; the match to TRBD1 covers 11 bases. The CDR3 is made up of 15 amino acids. The germline CDR1 and CDR2 sequences are MNHEY and SVGAGI. The trim removed 6 bases at V and 4 bases at J, leaving 5 bases unmatched. The CDR3 DNA follows: TGTGCCAGCAGCCCGGGACAGGGGGAAAATCAGCCCCAGCATTTT. Its translation: CASSPGQGENQPQHF.

The chain employs TRBV4-3 and TRBJ1-2; 8 bases are shared with TRBD1. V lost 6 bases, J lost 4 bases, and 4 bases stayed unmatched. Germline V gene sequence: CDR1 LGHNA, CDR2 YSLEER. This CDR3 is 13 amino acids long. DNA of the CDR3: TGCGCCAGCAGAGCAGACAGGGGCTATGGCTACACCTTC. This codes for CASRADRGYGYTF.

CDR3 residues: CASSLDRGYEQYF. DNA of the CDR3: TGTGCCAGCAGCTTAGACAGGGGCTACGAGCAGTACTTC. The chain uses TRBV7-3 and TRBJ2-7; 8 nucleotides agree with TRBD1. Germline V gene sequence: CDR1 SGHTA, CDR2 FQGTGA. This CDR3 region has 13 residues. V lost 2 bases to trimming and J lost 3 bases; unmatched junction nucleotides: 0.

J is TRBJ2-5 and V is TRBV30; 7 bases match TRBD2. V was pared by 3 bases and J by 5 bases, with 3 bases of the junction left unmatched. Germline V gene lookup returns CDR1 GTSNPN and CDR2 SVGIG (reference sequence). This CDR3 region has 12 residues. Here the CDR3 reads CAWSGGSETQYF. The CDR3 region has the DNA TGTGCCTGGAGCGGGGGGTCGGAGACCCAGTACTTC.

CDR3 sequence reads: CASSEGSPTAEAFF. DNA of the CDR3: TGTGCCAGCAGTGAAGGCTCACCAACTGCTGAAGCTTTCTTT. The chain recombines TRBV6-1 with TRBJ1-1; D not certain. Looked up from germline, CDR1 is MNHNS and CDR2 is SASEGT. The CDR3 has 14 residues. The V end was cut by 1 base, the J end by 6 bases, with 12 bases between.

This chain uses TRBV2 with TRBJ2-3; D unclear. The CDR3 covers 11 residues. Trimming cost V 8 bases and J 5 bases, with 8 bases left between them. CDR1 SNHLY and CDR2 FYNNEI come from the germline V gene. CDR3 nucleotide sequence: TGTGCCAGCGGTAGAGAAGATACGCAGTATTTT. The encoded protein is CASGREDTQYF.

V usage is TRBV7-2 and J usage is TRBJ1-2; TRBD1 matches at 7 bases. The CDR3 runs to 15 residues. Looked up from germline, CDR1 is SGHTA and CDR2 is FQGNSA. The ends lost 8 bases at V and 0 bases at J; junction bases unmatched: 9. The CDR3 is CASQKSGGTNYGYTF. In DNA form, the CDR3 reads TGTGCCAGCCAGAAATCAGGGGGAACTAACTATGGCTACACCTTC.

About this clone: The sample contains more than one DNA sequence encoding this CDR3. The rearrangement joins TRBV19 to TRBJ2-1; 11 bases line up with TRBD2. Germline V CDR1 and CDR2: LNHDA, SQIVND (reference sequence). The CDR3 extends over 16 amino acids. J lost 3 bases, V lost 2 bases, and 3 bases had no gene match. CDR3 bases: TGTGCCAGTAGTATACGACTAGCGGGGAGCTACAATGAGCAGTTCTTC. Its protein is CASSIRLAGSYNEQFF.

This chain joins TRBV6-5 and TRBJ1-6, with D possibly TRBD1 on 6 matching bases. CDR3 length: 14 residues. Germline-derived CDR1 and CDR2 are MNHEY and SVGAGI. Trimming shortened V by 5 bases and J by 10 bases, and 15 bases separated the two germline ends. CDR3 coding DNA: TGTGCCAGCAGTATCTATACAGGGAACTCACCCCTCCACTTT. Translating it yields CASSIYTGNSPLHF.

This clone was recorded only once. The gene calls are TRBV5-1 and TRBJ2-1, with TRBD1 as a possible D gene (5 bases). V dropped 2 bases and J dropped 6 bases, with 12 bases sitting between them. The length of the CDR3 is 14 residues. Per germline, CDR1 SGHRS and CDR2 YFSETQ. The CDR3 reads CASSFPYRGNEQFF. The DNA of the CDR3 is TGCGCCAGCAGCTTTCCTTATAGGGGCAATGAGCAGTTCTTC.

The genes are TRBV5-6 and TRBJ2-5; D may be TRBD1 (5 bases). V was cut by 0 bases and J by 2 bases, with 8 bases left in between. CDR1 and CDR2 from the germline V gene are SGHDT and YYEEEE. The CDR3 is 14 residues long. As DNA, the CDR3 is TGTGCCAGCAGCTTGGGGGGCCATCAAGAGACCCAGTACTTC. It specifies CASSLGGHQETQYF.

This clone was counted a single time. The chain combines TRBV6-5 with TRBJ2-7; possibly TRBD1 for D (6 bases). CDR1 is MNHEY, CDR2 SVGAGI, per germline. V lost 0 bases, J lost 0 bases, and 12 bases lay in between. This CDR3 contains 16 residues. CDR3 nucleotides: TGTGCCAGCAGTTACTCCTACAGGGCTCTCTCCTACGAGCAGTACTTC. This gives the protein CASSYSYRALSYEQYF.

The V call is TRBV7-2, the J call TRBJ2-3; TRBD2 might be the D (6 bases). V was trimmed by 5 bases and J by 1 base, leaving 13 bases between them. The CDR3 sequence is 15 residues long. Germline loops: CDR1 SGHTA, CDR2 FQGNSA. In nucleotides, the CDR3 is TGTGCCAGCAGCCCCCGCGGGGTAGGCACAGATACGCAGTATTTT. Protein product: CASSPRGVGTDTQYF.